The text below deals with one TCR beta chain. The junction departs from the called germline gene at one end, perhaps through a read error. Age- and sex-matched healthy donors served as the control group. This sample is drawn from a study of CD8 T cells in Susac syndrome. A quantity of roughly 0.5 to 1 ug RNA underwent reverse transcription using random hexamers. The amplification used immunoSEQ multiplex PCR on TCR beta CDR3; it spanned 54 Vbeta and 13 Jbeta. TCRdb re-analysed the immunoSEQ multiplex PCR reads in MiXCR, keeping a single row per CDR3 protein. This sample carries 95,000 or so distinct CDR3 sequences, 85% to 95% of them seen once, and the ten largest clones take about 0.32%. The CDR3 totals 11 residues. Germline V gives CDR1 SGHDT, CDR2 YYEEEE.

This rearrangement joins TRBV5-6 to TRBJ2-7, with 7 bases that match TRBD1. The sample comprised CD8+ T cells from PBMCs. The receptor was isolated from a human donor in good health. The CDR3 spells CASMDSGTEHF. CDR3 sequence (DNA): TGTGCCAGCATGGACTCGGGGACAGAGCACTTC.